This section outlines one T cell receptor (beta chain) sequence together with its context. This specimen belongs to a study of blood T cell repertoires in COVID-19. This CDR3 is built from 16 residues. The germline V gene encodes CDR1 LGHNA and CDR2 YSLEER. The J segment lost 5 bases and the V segment lost 0 bases, leaving 8 bases of the junction unmatched. Assay used: immunoSEQ multiplex PCR; TCRdb lists only in-frame clones, some missing. This table holds approximately 70,000 clones, over 75% found once. The chain links TRBV4-3 to TRBJ2-3, with 7 positions matching TRBD2. The origin of this receptor is a human donor in a cohort sampled during active COVID-19. The material sequenced was peripheral blood. The CDR3 DNA reads TGCGCCAGCAGCCAAGATTGGAGACTAGCTGGAGATACGCAGTATTTT. Protein product: CASSQDWRLAGDTQYF.